The clone carrying this T cell receptor beta chain showed up just once. Its antigen remains unknown. The junction departs from germline at one end; a sequencing error may be responsible. These data belong to a study of immune heterogeneity within non-small cell lung tumors. Study-wide background: A handful of squamous cell carcinomas, some eleven non-squamous carcinomas and 1 not otherwise specified made up the tumors.

CDR3 length equals 12 residues. Germline V lookup: CDR1 SGHRS, CDR2 YFSETQ. TCR beta CDR3 amplification used multiplex PCR with 32 V and 13 J primers. TCRdb analysed the multiplex PCR reads with MiXCR anew, one entry per CDR3 protein. The table has 20,000 to 25,000 distinct CDR3 sequences, less than 35% seen once. As template, the study used bulk tumor genomic DNA at around 630 ng per sample. Each primary tumor yielded several biopsies, collected far apart from one another at surgery. Enrolled patients presented with newly diagnosed, previously untreated non-small cell lung cancer and underwent curative surgery. Non-small cell lung cancer patients, newly diagnosed and having surgery with curative intent, served as donors. Study observations and caveats: T-cell clonality in a given local region correlated moderately yet significantly with the local tumor mutational burden (R about 0.3).

The sample consisted of lung tumor tissue. The source is a man aged 35 to 55 with non-small cell lung cancer. This chain uses TRBV5-1 with TRBJ2-3; either TRBD1 or TRBD2 may supply D (5 bases each). CDR3 DNA: TGCGACAGCAGCTTTGGGGGAGATACGCAGTATTTT. Translating it yields CDSSFGGDTQYF.